Detailed here is one TCR beta chain. No antigen is known for it. The entry originates in a study of tumor and adjacent non-tumor tissue in lung cancer. Study-level results: Tumor tissue had significantly higher TCR diversity than normal lung. Normal lung showed higher cumulative top 100 clone frequency than tumor. Shorter survival was associated with higher TCR diversity in tumors.

RNA was extracted from bulk tissue without any cell sorting. Newly diagnosed lung cancer patients had thoracic surgery in China, August–late 2014, without prior chemotherapy. A modified ARM-PCR protocol with three rounds of nested PCR amplified TCRbeta. TCRdb reprocessed the multiplex PCR reads with MiXCR, giving one entry per CDR3 protein. Here the sample spans more than 120,000 distinct CDR3 sequences, around 67% being singletons. This clonotype was sampled from a man aged 60-69 years with small cell lung cancer. Sample: lung tumor tissue.

In DNA, the CDR3 is TGTGCCAGCAGCTTAGGCATAAGGATAGAGACCCAGTACTTC. Protein: CASSLGIRIETQYF. The rearrangement links TRBV7-9 to TRBJ2-5; D call uncertain. The germline V gene has CDR1 SEHNR and CDR2 FQNEAQ (reference sequence). V was trimmed by 1 base and J by 4 bases, leaving 10 bases between them. The CDR3 runs 14 residues.